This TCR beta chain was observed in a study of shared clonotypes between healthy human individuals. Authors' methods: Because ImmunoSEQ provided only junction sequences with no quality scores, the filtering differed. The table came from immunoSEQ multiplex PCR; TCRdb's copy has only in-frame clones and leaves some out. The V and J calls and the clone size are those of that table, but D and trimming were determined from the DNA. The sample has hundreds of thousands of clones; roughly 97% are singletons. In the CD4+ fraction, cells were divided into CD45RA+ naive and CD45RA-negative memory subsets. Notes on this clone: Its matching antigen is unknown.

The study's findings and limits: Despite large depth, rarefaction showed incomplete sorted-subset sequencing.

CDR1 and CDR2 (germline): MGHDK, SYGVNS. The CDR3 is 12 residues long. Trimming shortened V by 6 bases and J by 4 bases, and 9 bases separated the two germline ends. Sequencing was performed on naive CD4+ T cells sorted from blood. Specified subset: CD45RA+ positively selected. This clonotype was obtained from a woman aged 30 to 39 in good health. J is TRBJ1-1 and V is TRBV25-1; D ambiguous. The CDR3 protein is CASREVGTEAFF. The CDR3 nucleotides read TGTGCCAGCAGAGAAGTCGGCACTGAAGCTTTCTTT.